This T cell receptor beta chain was sequenced in a study of Graves' ophthalmopathy and Graves' hyperthyroidism. The study's findings and limits: Most clonotypes expanded in thyroid above 0.001 frequency were present in blood too.

This clonotype was counted many times. What it recognizes is unknown. The CDR3 has 16 residues. Germline V gene data show CDR1 as SGHVS and CDR2 as FQNEAQ. Germline trimming cut 3 bases from V and 3 bases from J; bases unmatched to any gene: 7. RNA transcripts served as template for amplifying TCR beta CDR3 sequences. A first-round RT-PCR used HTBI primers, followed by a second-round multiplex PCR. Using its own MiXCR run on the multiplex PCR reads, TCRdb lists one record per CDR3 protein. Seen here are roughly 600,000 distinct CDR3 sequences, 35% to 40% observed once, and the top ten hold 3.5% to 5%. This receptor was obtained from an adult man with Graves' hyperthyroidism. The chain couples TRBV7-8 to TRBJ1-1; 10 bases agree with TRBD1. The sequenced sample consisted of peripheral blood or thyroid tissue (not recorded which). In nucleotides, the CDR3 is TGTGCCAGCAGCTTCCGACAGGGGGCGCGTGACACTGAAGCTTTCTTT. As protein: CASSFRQGARDTEAFF.